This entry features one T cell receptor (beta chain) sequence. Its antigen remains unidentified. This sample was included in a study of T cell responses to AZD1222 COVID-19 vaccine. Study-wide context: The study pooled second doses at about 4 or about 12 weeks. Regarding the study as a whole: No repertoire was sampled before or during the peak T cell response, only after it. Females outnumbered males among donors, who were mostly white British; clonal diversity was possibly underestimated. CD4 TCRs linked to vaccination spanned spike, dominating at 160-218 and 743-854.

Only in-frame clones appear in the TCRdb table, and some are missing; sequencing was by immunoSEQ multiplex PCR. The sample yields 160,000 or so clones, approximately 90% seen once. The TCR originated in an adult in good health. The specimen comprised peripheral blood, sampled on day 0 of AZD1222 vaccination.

DNA of the CDR3: TGTGCCAGCAGCTCCACCAGGGGACCGCACTCTGGGGCCAACGTCCTGACTTTC. Its protein product is CASSSTRGPHSGANVLTF. V gene TRBV7-2 combines with J gene TRBJ2-6, with a tentative D call TRBD1 (6 bases). Trimming stripped 4 bases from V and 0 bases from J, with 16 bases between. CDR1 is SGHTA and CDR2 is FQGNSA in the germline V gene. The CDR3 is 18 amino acids.